This T cell receptor beta chain was captured in a study of T cell repertoires in cytomegalovirus infection. Study background: Selection of CMV epitopes for the study included recently identified HLA-C-restricted and well-studied HLA-B-restricted ones. It can be stated that public TCR beta signatures indicated CMV infection as well as a matching HLA type. General observations from the study: HLA-C-restricted, CMV-specific TCR beta clonotypes were dominant ex vivo. The study identified carriers of CMV plus the relevant HLA from cumulative public TCR beta family frequency.

TCRdb recomputed calls from the reads with MiXCR, one row per CDR3 protein. The sample carries about 830,000 distinct CDR3 sequences, 30% to 35% recorded once. A note on this clonotype: The antigen remains undetermined.

The CDR3 totals 16 residues. Trimming removed 6 bases from V and 0 bases from J, with 16 bases in between. Per the germline V gene, CDR1 is MNHEY and CDR2 is SMNVEV (reference sequence). The gene calls are TRBV27 and TRBJ2-3, with TRBD1 as a possible D gene (5 bases). The sequencing used cultured CD8+ T cells from PBMCs, collected from culture after CMV antigen stimulation. The TCR originated in a human donor in good health (CMV status not recorded). Some clones in this sample may be carry-over from other donors' samples. Here the CDR3 reads CASSLRDSSSTDTQYF. For the CDR3, the DNA is TGTGCCAGCAGCCTCAGAGACAGCTCTAGCACAGATACGCAGTATTTT.